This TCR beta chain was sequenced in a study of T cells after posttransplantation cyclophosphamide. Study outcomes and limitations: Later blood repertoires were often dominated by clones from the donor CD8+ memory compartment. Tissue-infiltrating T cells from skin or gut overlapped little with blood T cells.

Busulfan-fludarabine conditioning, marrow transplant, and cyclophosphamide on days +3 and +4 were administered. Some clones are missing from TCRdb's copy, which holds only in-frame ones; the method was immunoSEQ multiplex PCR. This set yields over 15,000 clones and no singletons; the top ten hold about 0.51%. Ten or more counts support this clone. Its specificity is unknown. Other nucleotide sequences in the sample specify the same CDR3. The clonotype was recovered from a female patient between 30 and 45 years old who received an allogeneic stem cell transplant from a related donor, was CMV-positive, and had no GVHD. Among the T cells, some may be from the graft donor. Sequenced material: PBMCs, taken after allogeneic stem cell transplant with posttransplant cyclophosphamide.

As DNA, the CDR3 is TGTGCCAGCATAAAAGGAGCGGGAGCCTACAATGAGCAGTTCTTC. Amino acid sequence: CASIKGAGAYNEQFF. The chain combines TRBV7-9 with TRBJ2-1, with 8 bases aligning to TRBD2. The CDR3 runs to 15 residues. Germline loops: CDR1 SEHNR, CDR2 FQNEAQ (reference sequence). V was clipped by 7 bases and J by 2 bases; unmatched bases: 7.